Shown below are 18 T cell receptor beta chains from a single sample sequenced in a study of T cells in Graves' hyperthyroidism and ophthalmopathy. Regions amplified from RNA transcripts were the TCR beta CDR3 regions. Carried out on the TCR CDR3, a first-round RT-PCR used the HTBI primer set. Via MiXCR, TCRdb re-called the multiplex PCR reads, giving one row per CDR3 protein. The profile covers about 840,000 distinct CDR3 sequences, with 35% to 40% appearing a single time and more than 7% taken by the ten largest. Sequenced material: blood. These receptors were taken from a man aged 18 to 29 with Graves' hyperthyroidism.

With respect to this clonotype: A read error may be the cause here, since a much bigger clone is one base away. The CDR3 coding sequence is TGCAGTGCTGCCCGAGGGGGAGGGGAAGGCTACACCTTC. Its translation: CSAARGGGEGYTF. V and J are TRBV20-1 and TRBJ1-2; D perhaps matches TRBD1 (6 bases). Germline V gene data show CDR1 as DFQATT and CDR2 as SNEGSKA (reference sequence). Trimming took off 5 bases at V and 8 bases at J, with 18 bases between the two ends. CDR3 length: 13 residues.

This clonotype has at least ten counts. The chain couples TRBV15 to TRBJ2-7, with D possibly called TRBD1 or TRBD2 (5 bases each). This CDR3 comprises 14 residues. Per germline, CDR1 LNHNV and CDR2 YYDKDF (reference sequence). Deletions cut 1 base from V and 5 bases from J, with 12 bases between. CDR3 in amino acids: CATSRGGTLDEQYF. In nucleotides, the CDR3 is TGTGCCACCAGCAGAGGAGGGACCCTTGACGAGCAGTACTTC.

This clonotype was counted at least ten times. The J gene is TRBJ1-1, the V gene TRBV15, with D perhaps matching TRBD1 (6 bases). Trimming stripped 1 base from V and 3 bases from J, with 9 bases between. This CDR3 comprises 14 residues. From germline, CDR1 is LNHNV and CDR2 YYDKDF (reference sequence). CDR3 amino acids: CATSRGTGYTEAFF. CDR3 in DNA: TGTGCCACCAGCAGAGGTACAGGGTACACTGAAGCTTTCTTT.

This clonotype was observed a single time. Compared with germline, one end of the junction differs, possibly owing to a read error. The chain is built from TRBV6-2 or TRBV6-3 and TRBJ2-5; the D gene is possibly TRBD2 (6 bases). CDR1 MNHEY and CDR2 SVGEGT come from the germline V gene. The length of the CDR3 is 13 residues. The CDR3 DNA sequence: TGCGCCAGCAGTCGGGCTAGCGAAGAGACCCAGTACTTC. Translation: CASSRASEETQYF.

Points on this clonotype: A much larger clone lies a single base off, so this may be a read error. This rearrangement joins TRBV7-9 to TRBJ2-7, with D perhaps TRBD1 or TRBD2 (5 bases each). From germline, CDR1 is SEHNR and CDR2 FQNEAQ (reference sequence). The CDR3 consists of 14 residues. Between the trimmed V and J ends, which lost 5 bases and 7 bases, there was a span of 18 bases. Written as DNA, the CDR3 is TGTGCCAGCAGCCCACCGGGACCGCTGAGAGAGCAGTACTTC. Protein product: CASSPPGPLREQYF.

A note on this clonotype: The germline gene is not matched at one end of the junction; a read error may be the cause. V and J are TRBV20-1 and TRBJ1-2; D may be TRBD1 (6 bases). This CDR3 contains 15 residues. In germline, CDR1 is DFQATT, CDR2 SNEGSKA (reference sequence). The CDR3 protein is CSARDRDRLNHGYTF. CDR3 sequence (DNA): TGCAGTGCTAGAGATAGAGACAGGCTTAACCATGGCTACACCTTC.

The table lists this clonotype with many counts. The chain recombines TRBV29-1 with TRBJ1-3; D not resolved. Germline CDR1 SQVTM, CDR2 ANQGSEA. The CDR3 is 14 amino acids. V was pared by 2 bases and J by 0 bases, with 8 bases between. The CDR3 nucleotides read TGCAGCGTTGAAACCCCTTTCTCTGGAAACACCATATATTTT. Amino acids: CSVETPFSGNTIYF. The complete variable domain, with remaining parts taken from reference TRBV29-1 and TRBJ1-3, reads SAVISQKPSRDICQRGTSLTIQCQVDSQVTMMFWYRQQPGQSLTLIATANQGSEATYESGFVIDKFPISRPNLTFSTLTVSNMSPEDSSIYLCSVETPFSGNTIYFGEGSWLTVV.

This clonotype was detected only a few times. This rearrangement joins TRBV20-1 to TRBJ2-7; no definite D call. The germline V gene has CDR1 DFQATT and CDR2 SNEGSKA (reference sequence). V was cut by 5 bases and J by 2 bases, with 13 bases left in between. The CDR3 loop spans 13 amino acids. This chain's CDR3 is CSAPHTHPYEQYF. CDR3 in DNA: TGCAGTGCTCCGCACACCCACCCCTACGAGCAGTACTTC.

This chain uses TRBV5-1 with TRBJ1-3, with D unclear. The V gene's germline CDR1 is SGHRS and CDR2 YFSETQ. The CDR3 consists of 16 residues. V gave up 1 base and J gave up 2 bases, with 13 bases separating them. This chain's CDR3 is CASSLSGPKPGNTIYF. The CDR3, as DNA: TGCGCCAGCAGCTTGAGCGGACCTAAACCTGGAAACACCATATATTTT. Supplemented by reference TRBV5-1 and TRBJ1-3, the full variable domain reads KAGVTQTPRYLIKTRGQQVTLSCSPISGHRSVSWYQQTPGQGLQFLFEYFSETQRNKGNFPGRFSGRQFSNSRSEMNVSTLELGDSALYLCASSLSGPKPGNTIYFGEGSWLTVV.

In DNA, the CDR3 is TGTGCCAGCAGGGTGGGAACTACTGAAGCTTTCTTT. Protein: CASRVGTTEAFF. The rearrangement joins TRBV6-1 to TRBJ1-1, with D unresolved. V lost 6 bases and J lost 5, with 10 bases in between. The CDR3 is 12 amino acids. CDR1 is MNHNS, CDR2 SASEGT, per germline.

This clonotype was seen many times. The gene calls are TRBV10-2 and TRBJ1-1; D perhaps matches TRBD1 (5 bases). Trimming removed 0 bases from V and 0 bases from J, with 11 bases in between. Germline loops: CDR1 WSHSY, CDR2 SAAADI. This CDR3 is 16 amino acids long. The CDR3 is CASSESSGAMNTEAFF. The CDR3 nucleotides read TGCGCCAGCAGTGAGTCTTCTGGGGCAATGAACACTGAAGCTTTCTTT.

Of note for this clonotype: One end of the junction does not line up with germline, which may come from a read error. The J gene is TRBJ2-2, the V gene TRBV19; 9 bases agree with TRBD1. Germline CDR1 LNHDA, CDR2 SQIVND (reference sequence). CDR3 size: 12 residues. The CDR3 sequence is CASWTGAGEMFF. The CDR3 nucleotides read TGTGCCAGTTGGACAGGGGCCGGGGAGATGTTTTTT.

The chain employs TRBV6-1 and TRBJ1-5; no definite D call. V was shortened by 7 bases and J by 0 bases, with 7 bases between the two germline ends. The V gene's germline CDR1 is MNHNS and CDR2 SASEGT. The CDR3 has 13 amino acids. The CDR3 DNA sequence: TGTGCCAGCAATAGAAATAGCAATCAGCCCCAGCATTTT. The encoded protein is CASNRNSNQPQHF.

The V gene is TRBV27, the J gene TRBJ2-7; D is uncertain. Deletions cut 3 bases from V and 4 bases from J, with 13 bases between. The CDR3 spans 14 residues. Germline V gives CDR1 MNHEY, CDR2 SMNVEV (reference sequence). The CDR3 DNA follows: TGTGCCAGCAGTTTTCAGGTCGGGTCGTACGAGCAGTACTTC. Encoded protein: CASSFQVGSYEQYF.

The gene calls are TRBV7-2 and TRBJ2-7; a weak D match, TRBD1 (5 bases). Per the germline V gene, CDR1 is SGHTA and CDR2 is FQGNSA. The V gene lost 5 bases and the J gene lost 4 bases, with 18 bases spanning the gap. The CDR3 loop spans 15 amino acids. CDR3 sequence (DNA): TGTGCCAGCAGCCCGACCTTAGGGGAAATTTACGAGCAGTACTTC. It yields the protein CASSPTLGEIYEQYF.

V is TRBV11-1 and J is TRBJ1-3; TRBD1 matches 9 bases. V shed 5 bases, J shed 0 bases, and the junction held 8 bases outside the gene matches. The CDR3 extends over 17 amino acids. CDR1 is SGHAT and CDR2 is FQDESV in the germline V gene (reference sequence). In DNA, the CDR3 is TGTGCCAGCAGCATCGGGACAGGGCTCGACTCTGGAAACACCATATATTTT. It specifies CASSIGTGLDSGNTIYF.

Worth noting for this clonotype: A read error may account for a junction end that differs from germline. The rearrangement uses TRBV5-1 and TRBJ1-5; 7 positions match TRBD1. Germline values: CDR1 SGHRS, CDR2 YFSETQ. The CDR3 is made up of 15 amino acids. CDR3 bases: TGTGCCAGCAGCAGCAGACAGGGATCCAATCAGCCCCAGCATTTT. Translation: CASSSRQGSNQPQHF. Variable domain in full (rest from reference TRBV5-1 and TRBJ1-5): KAGVTQTPRYLIKTRGQQVTLSCSPISGHRSVSWYQQTPGQGLQFLFEYFSETQRNKGNFPGRFSGRQFSNSRSEMNVSTLELGDSALYLCASSSRQGSNQPQHFGDGTRLSIL.

This clonotype was seen repeatedly, ten times or more. The chain uses TRBV29-1 and TRBJ1-5, with D perhaps TRBD1 (5 bases). Trimming removed 7 bases at V and 3 bases at J, with 10 bases between. Germline CDR1 is SQVTM and CDR2 is ANQGSEA. The CDR3 runs 12 residues. The CDR3 is CSAGQHNQPQHF. As DNA, the CDR3 is TGCAGCGCCGGACAACACAATCAGCCCCAGCATTTT.